These T cell receptor beta chains were read from a single sample in a study of blood T cell repertoires in COVID-19. Assay: immunoSEQ multiplex PCR; the TCRdb copy retains only in-frame clones and omits some. The sample holds some 180,000 clones, 65% to 90% seen once. The source material was PBMCs or T cells enriched from blood (not recorded which). The origin of the receptors is a woman aged 55-70 years with acute COVID-19. CDR3s include the opening cysteine and the closing phenylalanine or tryptophan. Fields, in order: J gene, V gene, D gene, clone size, CDR3 DNA, CDR3 protein. A D gene is named only where the DNA matches it firmly. Only some rows state a clone size, as once, few, many or a class for expanded clones.

>TRBJ1-1|TRBV7-2|.|.
TGTGCCAGCAGCTTAGGACGGGGGGCGTACACTGAAGCTTTCTTT
CASSLGRGAYTEAFF
>TRBJ1-4|TRBV5-4|TRBD1|.
TGTGCCAGCAGCCCGGGGGGGCAGGGGGATGAAAAACTGTTTTTT
CASSPGGQGDEKLFF
>TRBJ1-1|TRBV5-5|.|once
TGTGCCAGCAGCTTTTCAGTTAATTGGAACACTGAAGCTTTCTTT
CASSFSVNWNTEAFF
>TRBJ1-2|TRBV6-6|.|.
TGTGCCAGCAGTTTAGACAGACCCCCTTCCTTC
CASSLDRPPSF
>TRBJ2-5|TRBV27|.|.
TGTGCCAGCAGTTCAACCGGGACTTGGGCGGTCGAGACCCAGTACTTC
CASSSTGTWAVETQYF
>TRBJ2-5|TRBV18|TRBD1|.
TGTGCCAGCTCAGAGGACAGGGGAGGCGAGACCCAGTACTTC
CASSEDRGGETQYF
>TRBJ2-3|TRBV5-4|TRBD2|.
TGTGCCAGCAGCTCCGCCCTAGCGGGGGAGACTACGCAGTATTTT
CASSSALAGETTQYF
>TRBJ1-5|TRBV6-2/TRBV6-3|.|.
TGTGCCAGCAGCGGGGGGGCGGGCAATCAGCCCCAGCATTTT
CASSGGAGNQPQHF
>TRBJ2-7|TRBV11-3|.|once
TGTGCCAGCAGCAAAACAGGGTCCTACGAGCAGTACTTC
CASSKTGSYEQYF
>TRBJ2-2|TRBV27|.|few
TGTGCCAGCAGTTTAGAGGTCCACGGGGAGCTGTTTTTT
CASSLEVHGELFF
>TRBJ2-7|TRBV11-2|TRBD1|many
TGTGCCAGCAGCTTCCGGGACAGTTTCCTGGCATCCTACGAGCAGTACTTC
CASSFRDSFLASYEQYF
>TRBJ2-7|TRBV7-2|.|.
TGTGCCAGCAGCCGGGCCGGACAGATTGTCTACGAGCAGTACTTC
CASSRAGQIVYEQYF
>TRBJ2-4|TRBV7-2|.|.
TGTGCCAGCAGCTTAGACCCAGGGGTGAACATTCAGTACTTC
CASSLDPGVNIQYF
>TRBJ1-1|TRBV5-4|.|.
TGTGCCAGCAGCTTGGCAAAAGCGGGGAGAACTGAAGCTTTCTTT
CASSLAKAGRTEAFF
>TRBJ2-5|TRBV2|.|once
TGTGCCAGCAATATGGCCCGTGGAGAGACCCAGTACTTC
CASNMARGETQYF
>TRBJ1-1|TRBV7-2|.|few
TGTGCCAGCAGCTTTTCCGTGGAGAATACTGAAGCTTTCTTT
CASSFSVENTEAFF
>TRBJ2-5|TRBV7-9|.|.
TGTGCCAGCAGCCGGAGCGGTGGTTTTAGAGAGACCCAGTACTTC
CASSRSGGFRETQYF
>TRBJ2-7|TRBV5-4|.|few
TGTGCCAGCAGCTTGCAGAACAGGATCGAGCAGTACTTC
CASSLQNRIEQYF
>TRBJ1-3|TRBV29-1|.|.
TGCAGCGTTGAAGATAGAATGAGCTCTGGAAACACCATATATTTT
CSVEDRMSSGNTIYF
>TRBJ1-2|TRBV5-1|.|.
TGCGCCAGCAGCTCGGGGGACCGACCTGGGGGCTATGGCTACACCTTC
CASSSGDRPGGYGYTF